Reported below is one TCR beta chain. The data were taken from a study of cytomegalovirus exposure and HLA in healthy donors. The PCR contained 60 Vbeta and 13 Jbeta primers. The data were produced by immunoSEQ multiplex PCR, yet TCRdb's version contains in-frame clones alone and is incomplete. The sample has under 140,000 clones; 60% to 85% are singletons. There are 13 residues in the CDR3. V dropped 4 bases and J dropped 4; count of bases not matched to a gene: 0. CDR1 and CDR2 from the germline V gene are SGHRS and YFSETQ. The receptor was derived from a woman in her 30s in good health and CMV-seronegative. The chain joins TRBV5-1 to TRBJ2-2; 8 bases fit TRBD1. Material for sequencing was PBMCs. The CDR3 loop is CASSTGGTGELFF. The DNA for the CDR3 is TGCGCCAGCAGCACAGGGGGCACCGGGGAGCTGTTTTTT.